A single sample is the source of the 24 T cell receptor beta chains below, sequenced in a study of blood T cell repertoires in COVID-19. Profiling relied on immunoSEQ multiplex PCR, and the TCRdb table lists in-frame clones only, not all of them. The sample holds 130,000 to 150,000 clones; about four fifths are singletons and the top ten take almost 6.5%. The sequenced material came from peripheral blood. The source is a human donor in a cohort sampled during active COVID-19.

The chain employs TRBV24-1 and TRBJ1-2, with a possible D match to TRBD1 (5 bases). This CDR3 contains 15 residues. V shed 3 bases and J shed 6 bases, with 16 bases lying between them. Germline V lookup: CDR1 KGHDR, CDR2 SFDVKD. CDR3 residues: CATSDPGRRLNGYTF. The CDR3 nucleotides are TGTGCCACCAGTGATCCAGGGAGGAGGCTTAATGGCTACACCTTC.

This clone was recorded once. V and J are TRBV5-3 and TRBJ1-1, with TRBD1 as a possible D gene (5 bases). TRBV5-3 belongs to the ORF category, with a function that is uncertain. The germline V and J ends were trimmed by 1 base and 3 bases, with 10 bases remaining between them. This CDR3 is built from 14 residues. CDR3 amino acids: CARSLIPGHTEAFF. DNA for the CDR3: TGTGCCAGAAGCTTGATCCCAGGGCACACTGAAGCTTTCTTT.

This clone was counted a few times. This rearrangement joins TRBV28 to TRBJ2-7, with a weak D call TRBD2 (7 bases). Germline-derived CDR1 and CDR2 are MDHEN and SYDVKM. The CDR3 contains 15 residues. Trimming removed 3 bases from V and 2 bases from J, with 14 bases in between. Here the CDR3 DNA reads TGTGCCAGCAGTTTTATCGGCGGGGGCACCTACGAGCAGTACTTC. Translated: CASSFIGGGTYEQYF.

This clone was seen a handful of times. V and J are TRBV5-1 and TRBJ1-3; possible D gene TRBD1, 6 bases. V was cut by 0 bases and J by 2 bases, with 12 bases left in between. The CDR3 loop spans 16 amino acids. Germline assignment: CDR1 SGHRS and CDR2 YFSETQ. DNA of the CDR3: TGCGCCAGCAGCTTGGGGGACACTTCTACTGGAAACACCATATATTTT. Its translation: CASSLGDTSTGNTIYF.

This sequence joins TRBV6-5 and TRBJ2-7, with 10 bases that match TRBD1. The germline CDR1 and CDR2 sequences are MNHEY and SVGAGI. The trim removed 8 bases at V and 5 bases at J, leaving 12 bases unmatched. This CDR3 region has 15 residues. The CDR3 nucleotides read TGTGCCAGCTTCGGGAGGGGACAGGGGAGGGACGAGCAGTACTTC. It codes for CASFGRGQGRDEQYF.

This clone has a single count. Other nucleotide sequences from this sample produce the same CDR3. The V gene is TRBV4-1, the J gene TRBJ2-7; 7 bases line up with TRBD1. Germline V CDR1 and CDR2: MGHRA, YSYEKL. The junction had 3 bases not matched to a gene; V was cut back by 3 bases and J by 4 bases. This CDR3 is 13 amino acids long. CDR3 sequence: CASSQGQFYEQYF. CDR3 nucleotide sequence: TGCGCCAGCAGCCAGGGACAGTTTTACGAGCAGTACTTC.

The rearrangement joins TRBV10-3 to TRBJ2-7; 8 nucleotides agree with TRBD2. V lost 4 bases and J lost 3; bases outside the gene matches: 5. Germline loops: CDR1 ENHRY, CDR2 SYGVKD. The CDR3 length is 14 residues. The CDR3 region is CAISAGGGLYEQYF. CDR3 nucleotides: TGTGCCATCAGTGCCGGGGGGGGCCTCTACGAGCAGTACTTC.

V usage is TRBV9 and J usage is TRBJ2-5; maybe TRBD2 (5 bases). The CDR3 covers 13 residues. In germline, CDR1 is SGDLS, CDR2 YYNGEE. Trimming took 7 bases from V and 3 from J, leaving 13 bases between them. The CDR3 sequence: CASGRAEEETQYF. In nucleotides, the CDR3 is TGTGCCAGCGGTAGGGCGGAGGAAGAGACCCAGTACTTC. Full variable domain (remainder filled in from reference TRBV9 and TRBJ2-5): DSGVTQTPKHLITATGQRVTLRCSPRSGDLSVYWYQQSLDQGLQFLIQYYNGEERAKGNILERFSAQQFPDLHSELNLSSLELGDSALYFCASGRAEEETQYFGPGTRLLVL.

The J gene is TRBJ1-4, the V gene TRBV4-3, with D possibly TRBD1 on 6 matching bases. The germline gives CDR1 LGHNA, CDR2 YSLEER. The CDR3 contains 14 residues. V was shortened by 4 bases and J by 5 bases, with 11 bases between the two germline ends. This CDR3 is CASSPGTRNEKLFF. The DNA of the CDR3 is TGCGCCAGCAGCCCCGGGACAAGAAATGAAAAACTGTTTTTT.

About this clone itself: Other nucleotide sequences from this sample produce the same CDR3. The chain carries TRBV2 and TRBJ1-2, with 8 bases fitting TRBD1. Germline loops: CDR1 SNHLY, CDR2 FYNNEI. Unmatched junction bases numbered 6, after V lost 2 bases and J lost 4 bases. This CDR3 contains 15 residues. The CDR3 region has the DNA TGTGCCAGCAGTGAACGGCAGGGGGCGGTCTATGGCTACACCTTC. Translated: CASSERQGAVYGYTF.

V gene TRBV2 combines with J gene TRBJ2-5, with a tentative D call TRBD1 (6 bases). Germline V CDR1 and CDR2: SNHLY, FYNNEI. The V gene lost 1 base and the J gene lost 3 bases, with 9 bases spanning the gap. This CDR3 region has 14 residues. The CDR3 reads CASSEDRVKETQYF. DNA of the CDR3: TGTGCCAGCAGTGAAGACAGGGTCAAAGAGACCCAGTACTTC.

The rearrangement joins TRBV4-1 to TRBJ1-5; 8 positions match TRBD1. J lost 2 bases, V lost 3 bases, and 9 bases had no gene match. Germline CDR1 and CDR2: MGHRA and YSYEKL. There are 17 residues in the CDR3. The CDR3 sequence: CASSQDPDRGGNQPQHF. The CDR3 DNA sequence: TGCGCCAGCAGCCAGGATCCCGACAGGGGAGGCAATCAGCCCCAGCATTTT.

The chain recombines TRBV5-6 with TRBJ2-5; D is possibly TRBD2 (6 bases). The CDR3 has 14 residues. Germline CDR1 SGHDT, CDR2 YYEEEE. V was pared by 2 bases and J by 2 bases, with 10 bases between. The CDR3, as DNA: TGTGCCAGCAGCTTATTTGGGGGGCAAGAGACCCAGTACTTC. This codes for CASSLFGGQETQYF.

This clone was seen repeatedly, ten times or more. The genes are TRBV5-4 and TRBJ2-3; maybe TRBD2 (6 bases). The germline gives CDR1 SGHNT, CDR2 YYREEE (reference sequence). CDR3 size: 17 residues. Trimming shortened V by 4 bases and J by 6 bases, and 24 bases separated the two germline ends. CDR3 in amino acids: CASSASVGGTPLDTQYF. The CDR3 bases are TGTGCCAGCAGCGCGTCGGTTGGGGGGACCCCTTTGGATACGCAGTATTTT.

This chain uses TRBV20-1 with TRBJ1-3; D is ambiguous. The germline V gene encodes CDR1 DFQATT and CDR2 SNEGSKA (reference sequence). This CDR3 is 13 amino acids long. V lost 3 bases, J lost 3 bases, and 9 bases lay in between. In nucleotides, the CDR3 is TGCAGTGCTAGTACTACGTATGGAAACACCATATATTTT. Amino acids: CSASTTYGNTIYF.

This sequence joins TRBV9 and TRBJ2-1; 11 nucleotides line up with TRBD2. Unmatched junction bases numbered 6, after V lost 6 bases and J lost 4 bases. The CDR3 has 15 residues. CDR1 is SGDLS, CDR2 YYNGEE, per germline. In nucleotides, the CDR3 is TGTGCCAGCACCGAGGGACTAGCGGAATACAATGAGCAGTTCTTC. This encodes CASTEGLAEYNEQFF.

This clone has more than one count but fewer than ten. J is TRBJ1-1 and V is TRBV3-1 (or the pseudogene TRBV3-2), with D tentatively TRBD1 (5 bases). CDR1 is LGHDT and CDR2 is YNNKEL in the germline V gene (reference sequence). This CDR3 is 12 amino acids long. V lost 3 bases to trimming and J lost 11 bases, with 13 bases between them. The CDR3 sequence is CASSQGGGEAFF. The CDR3 coding sequence is TGTGCCAGCAGCCAGGGGGGAGGGGAGGCTTTCTTT.

The chain couples TRBV6-5 to TRBJ2-7; no firm D call. Trimming left V 6 bases short and J 3 bases short, with 18 bases between. The V gene's germline CDR1 is MNHEY and CDR2 SVGAGI. The CDR3 has 15 residues. CDR3 amino acids: CASSQMSRPHYEQYF. The DNA for the CDR3 is TGTGCCAGCAGCCAAATGTCGCGTCCCCACTACGAGCAGTACTTC.

The chain joins TRBV5-1 to TRBJ2-3; TRBD2 matches 13 bases. V trimming: 0 bases; J trimming: 1 base; junction bases outside the gene matches: 2. The CDR3 has 17 residues. Germline CDR1 SGHRS, CDR2 YFSETQ. The CDR3, as DNA: TGCGCCAGCAGCTTGGTAGGGACTAGCGGGGGCACAGATACGCAGTATTTT. It is translated as CASSLVGTSGGTDTQYF.

This chain joins TRBV5-4 and TRBJ2-3; 7 nucleotides line up with TRBD2. The CDR3 contains 14 residues. Germline lookup yields CDR1 SGHNT and CDR2 YYREEE (reference sequence). Trimming took 10 bases from V and 2 from J; bases not matched to a gene: 10. The CDR3 bases are TGTGCCTACAAACTGGGGGGGATCACAGATACGCAGTATTTT. Encoded protein: CAYKLGGITDTQYF.

The table lists this clone with a count of one. The rearrangement joins TRBV5-4 to TRBJ2-1, with 14 bases that match TRBD2. This CDR3 comprises 17 residues. V shed 3 bases and J 8 bases; nucleotides not matched to a gene: 10. Germline values: CDR1 SGHNT, CDR2 YYREEE (reference sequence). The CDR3 coding sequence is TGTGCCAGCAGCTCCGGACTAGCGGGGGGCGACGGGGATGAGCAGTTCTTC. It specifies CASSSGLAGGDGDEQFF.

This chain links TRBV19 with TRBJ2-5, with 9 positions matching TRBD2. This CDR3 is built from 15 residues. The germline V gene encodes CDR1 LNHDA and CDR2 SQIVND (reference sequence). Losses at the gene ends were 7 bases for V and 2 bases for J; bases not matched to a gene: 8. The CDR3 DNA reads TGTGCCAGTAAGAGGCTAGCGGGGAATCAAGAGACCCAGTACTTC. Translation gives CASKRLAGNQETQYF.

This clone was detected a few times. The chain recombines TRBV11-3 with TRBJ1-5, with D unclear. The CDR3 has 17 amino acids. Germline CDR1 SGHNT, CDR2 YENEEA. V was clipped by 4 bases and J by 1 base, with 17 bases between them. CDR3 residues: CASSSCFNRESNQPQHF. The CDR3 nucleotides read TGTGCCAGCAGCTCCTGCTTTAATAGGGAGAGCAATCAGCCCCAGCATTTT.

The chain couples TRBV18 to TRBJ1-5, with no clear D. This CDR3 has 15 amino acids. Per germline, CDR1 KGHSH and CDR2 LQKENI. With 2 bases removed from V and 4 bases from J, the gap between germline ends came to 12 bases. The CDR3 DNA reads TGTGCCAGCTCACCAAAGTTCGGGGAGAATCAGCCCCAGCATTTT. This encodes CASSPKFGENQPQHF.